This T cell receptor beta chain was recovered during a study of blood T cell repertoires in COVID-19. Study at large: The United States, Italy and Spain supplied acute and convalescent COVID-19 samples. From T cells, B-cell-depleted T cells, or PBMCs came the material, which was cDNA or gDNA.

The CDR3 loop spans 15 amino acids. V was pared by 1 base and J by 11 bases, with 19 bases between. Germline V gene data show CDR1 as SGHKS and CDR2 as YYEKEE (reference sequence). This table comes from immunoSEQ multiplex PCR, and its TCRdb copy is limited to in-frame clones, with some not included. The data show about 70,000 clones, around nine tenths seen once. Material for sequencing was peripheral blood. The V gene is TRBV5-5, the J gene TRBJ1-3, with TRBD1 as a possible D gene (6 bases). The TCR was taken from a woman aged 80 or older with active or convalescent COVID-19. DNA of the CDR3: TGTGCCAGCAGCTTGTTTACAGGGCGGACATACGCCATATATTTT. It codes for CASSLFTGRTYAIYF.